Listed below are T cell receptor beta chains from one sample, sequenced in a study of tissue T cells after allogeneic stem cell transplantation. TCRdb's copy holds only in-frame clones and misses some; the assay was immunoSEQ multiplex PCR. The sample contains some 860 clones, around 39% of which appear only once. The material was transverse colon tissue, obtained at autopsy. The receptors shown here come from a female patient aged 40-70 years with steroid-refractory graft-versus-host disease after an allogeneic stem cell transplant. The graft donor may have given rise to some T cells. CDR3s include the opening cysteine and the closing phenylalanine or tryptophan. The order of the fields is CDR3 protein, V gene, J gene.

CDR3aa: CASSKDSTQLQPQHF
v_gene: TRBV19
j_gene: TRBJ1-5

CDR3aa: CASRREDTEAFF
v_gene: TRBV6-6
j_gene: TRBJ1-1

CDR3aa: CASSVEVGMGGYTF
v_gene: TRBV9
j_gene: TRBJ1-2

CDR3aa: CASSPITGELFF
v_gene: TRBV5-1
j_gene: TRBJ2-2

CDR3aa: CASSARPWTGLNNEQFF
v_gene: TRBV9
j_gene: TRBJ2-1

CDR3aa: CASKTGGANEKLFF
v_gene: TRBV6-5
j_gene: TRBJ1-4

CDR3aa: CASSPPMWRNTYNEQFF
v_gene: TRBV28
j_gene: TRBJ2-1

CDR3aa: CASSLSESNTGELFF
v_gene: TRBV4-1
j_gene: TRBJ2-2

CDR3aa: CASSLGWGQPQHF
v_gene: TRBV7-7
j_gene: TRBJ1-5

CDR3aa: CASSQWTEQYF
v_gene: TRBV3-1/TRBV3-2
j_gene: TRBJ2-7

CDR3aa: CASSLESGGGELFF
v_gene: TRBV7-9
j_gene: TRBJ2-2

CDR3aa: CASSEAPSGSPYEQYF
v_gene: TRBV6-1
j_gene: TRBJ2-7

CDR3aa: CASSLGLAGYNEQFF
v_gene: TRBV5-1
j_gene: TRBJ2-1

CDR3aa: CASSQEGAGAPDEQYF
v_gene: TRBV4-1
j_gene: TRBJ2-7

CDR3aa: CASSVGPTGELFF
v_gene: TRBV9
j_gene: TRBJ2-2

CDR3aa: CATSDSARVGSYEQYF
v_gene: TRBV24-1
j_gene: TRBJ2-7

CDR3aa: CASSELRDYSNQPQHF
v_gene: TRBV6-1
j_gene: TRBJ1-5

CDR3aa: CASGPAGYEQYF
v_gene: TRBV10-2
j_gene: TRBJ2-7

CDR3aa: CASSFSRGSGYTF
v_gene: TRBV11-2
j_gene: TRBJ1-2

CDR3aa: CASSVGSKSTETQYF
v_gene: TRBV9
j_gene: TRBJ2-5

CDR3aa: CSVLGTSYEQYF
v_gene: TRBV29-1
j_gene: TRBJ2-7

CDR3aa: CASSPGGDGYTF
v_gene: TRBV7-9
j_gene: TRBJ1-2

CDR3aa: CASSQVQGYGYTF
v_gene: TRBV3-1/TRBV3-2
j_gene: TRBJ1-2

CDR3aa: CASSLSNTEAFF
v_gene: TRBV7-9
j_gene: TRBJ1-1

CDR3aa: CAINEGGTSYNSPLHF
v_gene: TRBV10-3
j_gene: TRBJ1-6

CDR3aa: CASRGGVYEQYF
v_gene: TRBV2
j_gene: TRBJ2-7

CDR3aa: CASSYTTNTGELFF
v_gene: TRBV3-1/TRBV3-2
j_gene: TRBJ2-2